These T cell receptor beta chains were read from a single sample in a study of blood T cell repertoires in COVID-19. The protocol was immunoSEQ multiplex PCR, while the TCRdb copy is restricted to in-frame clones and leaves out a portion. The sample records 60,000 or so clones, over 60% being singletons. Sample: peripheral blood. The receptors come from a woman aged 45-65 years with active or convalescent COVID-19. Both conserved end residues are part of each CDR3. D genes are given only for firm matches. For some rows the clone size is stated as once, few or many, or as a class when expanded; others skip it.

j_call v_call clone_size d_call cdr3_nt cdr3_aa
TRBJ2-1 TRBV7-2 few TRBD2 TGTGCCAGCAGCTCCTTAGCGGGAGGGAACAATGAGCAGTTCTTC CASSSLAGGNNEQFF
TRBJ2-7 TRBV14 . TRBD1 TGTGCCAGCAGCCAAGACCCAGACAGGGGGTACTACGAGCAGTACTTC CASSQDPDRGYYEQYF
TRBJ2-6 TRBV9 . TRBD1 TGTGCCAGCAGCGTAGCCGTCGACAGGGTCTCTGGGGCCAACGTCCTGACTTTC CASSVAVDRVSGANVLTF
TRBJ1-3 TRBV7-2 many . TGTGCCAGCAGCCACACTAATGGAAACACCATATATTTT CASSHTNGNTIYF
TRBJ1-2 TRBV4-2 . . TGTGCCAGCAGCCAAGATTTCAAGGAGCACTATGGCTACACCTTC CASSQDFKEHYGYTF
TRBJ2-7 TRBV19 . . TGTGCCAGTAGTACCGGGACAATCTTCTACGAGCAGTACTTC CASSTGTIFYEQYF
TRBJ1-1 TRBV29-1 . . TGCAGCGTTGGGGGGGACGCCCTAACGGGGGCTTTCTTT CSVGGDALTGAFF
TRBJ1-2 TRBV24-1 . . TGTGCCACCAGTGGAGACGGAGGGTATGGCTACACCTTC CATSGDGGYGYTF
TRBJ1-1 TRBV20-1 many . TGCAGTGCTAGGTCTAACACTGAAGCTTTCTTT CSARSNTEAFF
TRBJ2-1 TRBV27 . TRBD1 TGTGCCAGCAGTAGGGGGACAGGGTCATACAATGAGCAGTTCTTC CASSRGTGSYNEQFF
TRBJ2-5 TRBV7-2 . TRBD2 TGTGCCAGCAGCCAGGGGACTAGCGGGCGCGGGGCCCAGTACTTC CASSQGTSGRGAQYF
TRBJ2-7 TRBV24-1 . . TGTGCCACCAGTGTGACGGGAGAAGCCTACGAGCAGTACTTC CATSVTGEAYEQYF
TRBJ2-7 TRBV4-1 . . TGCGCCAGCAGCCCAGGGGCAGCTCTTGGGATCTACGAGCAGTACTTC CASSPGAALGIYEQYF
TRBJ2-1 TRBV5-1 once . TGCGCCAGCAGCTTGGGCGGGTCCGGGAATGAGCAGTTCTTC CASSLGGSGNEQFF
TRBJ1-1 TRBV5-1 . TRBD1 TGCGCCAGCAGCCCGGACAGGGAGAACACTGAAGCTTTCTTT CASSPDRENTEAFF
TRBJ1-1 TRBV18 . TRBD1 TGTGCCAGCTCACCTGGACAGGGGAGGACTGAAGCTTTCTTT CASSPGQGRTEAFF
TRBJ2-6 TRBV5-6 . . TGTGCCAGCAGCCCCACTAGCCGCCTCTCTGGGGCCAACGTCCTGACTTTC CASSPTSRLSGANVLTF
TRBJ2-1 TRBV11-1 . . TGTGCCAGCAGCTTAGGTTACTCGGGGGAGCAGTTCTTC CASSLGYSGEQFF
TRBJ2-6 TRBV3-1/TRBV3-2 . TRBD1 TGTGCCAGCAGCCGAGACAGGGCTGGGGCCAACGTCCTGACTTTC CASSRDRAGANVLTF
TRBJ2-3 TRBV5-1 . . TGCGCCAGCAGGGAGGGGCCGAGCACAGATACGCAGTATTTT CASREGPSTDTQYF
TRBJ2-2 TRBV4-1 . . TGCGCCAGCAGCCAGTTCCTGATGGGAGGAAGGGTAACCGGGGAGCTGTTTTTT CASSQFLMGGRVTGELFF
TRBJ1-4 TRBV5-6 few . TGTGCCAGCAGCTTGACGGGCAGGGGACGAGGTGAAAAACTGTTTTTT CASSLTGRGRGEKLFF
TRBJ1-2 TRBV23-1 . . TGCGCCAGCAGTCGTCGGTGGACAGAAGGATCCTTC CASSRRWTEGSF
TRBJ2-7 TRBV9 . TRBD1 TGTGCCAGCAGCGGCCGGGACAGGCAGTCCTACGAGCAGTACTTC CASSGRDRQSYEQYF
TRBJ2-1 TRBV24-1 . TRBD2 TGTGCCACCAGTGATCCGCCGGGACTAGCGACGCATGAGCAGTTCTTC CATSDPPGLATHEQFF
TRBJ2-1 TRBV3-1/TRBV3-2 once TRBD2 TGTGCCAGCAGCCAAGACACCCCGAAGGCAGGGACTAGCGGACCCAGCCTCTACAATGAGCAGTTCTTC CASSQDTPKAGTSGPSLYNEQFF
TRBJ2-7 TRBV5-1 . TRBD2 TGCGCCAGCAGCCCCCGGACTAGCGGGCTCTACGAGCAGTACTTC CASSPRTSGLYEQYF
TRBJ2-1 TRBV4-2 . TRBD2 TGTGCCAGCAGACATAGCGGGAGCTCCTACAATGAGCAGTTCTTC CASRHSGSSYNEQFF
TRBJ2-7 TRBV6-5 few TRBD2 TGTGCCAGCAGGTCGGGACTAGCCTACGAGCAGTACTTC CASRSGLAYEQYF
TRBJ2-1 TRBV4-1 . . TGCGCCAGCAGCCAACAGGGCACCTACAATGAGCAGTTCTTC CASSQQGTYNEQFF
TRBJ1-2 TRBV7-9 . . TGTGCCAGCAGCTTAGGGACAGTTTATGGCTACACCTTC CASSLGTVYGYTF
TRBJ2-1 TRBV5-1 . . TGCGCCAGCAGCTTGTCGGGGACCTACAATGAGCAGTTCTTC CASSLSGTYNEQFF
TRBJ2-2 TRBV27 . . TGTGCCAGCAGTTCGTGGAACACCGGGGAGCTGTTTTTT CASSSWNTGELFF
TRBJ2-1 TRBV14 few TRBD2 TGTGCCAGCAGCCAAGAGCTTAGCGGGAGCCCCACCTACAATGAGCAGTTCTTC CASSQELSGSPTYNEQFF
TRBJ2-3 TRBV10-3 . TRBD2 TGTGCCATCAGCGAAAAGAGGCAAGCGGGAGTACCAGATACGCAGTATTTT CAISEKRQAGVPDTQYF
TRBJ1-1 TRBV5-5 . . TGTGCCAGCAGCGCCACCGGGGTCGGGAACACTGAAGCTTTCTTT CASSATGVGNTEAFF
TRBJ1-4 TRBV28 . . TGTGCCAGCAGTTTACAAGGAGGATACAAACTGTTTTTT CASSLQGGYKLFF
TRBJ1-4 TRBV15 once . TGTGCCACCAGCAGGGCAGGGCCCGGCCCTGGGGATCTGTTTTTT CATSRAGPGPGDLFF
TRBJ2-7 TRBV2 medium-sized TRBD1 TGTGCCAGCAGCCAGGGGGCCCCCTACGAGCAGTACTTC CASSQGAPYEQYF
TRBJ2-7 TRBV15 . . TGTGCCACCCGGGATAAAGGCTACGAGCAGTACTTC CATRDKGYEQYF
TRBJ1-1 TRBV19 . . TGTGCCAGTAGTAAACCCCTCGGTCTCGGGGCTGAAGCTTTCTTT CASSKPLGLGAEAFF